This entry is about one T cell receptor (beta chain). Antigen specificity is unknown. This sample was taken from a study of T and B cells in COVID-19 patients. Turning to the study itself: COVID-19 patients gave peripheral blood either during active infection or after recovery. Of 20 active-infection patients, some 18 carried comorbidities linked to unfavorable COVID-19 outcome.

The CDR3 has 14 residues. Trimming shortened V by 3 bases and J by 0 bases, and 9 bases separated the two germline ends. Germline V CDR1 and CDR2: ENHRY, SYGVKD. Notes on the study in general: At recovery TRB diversity and richness exceeded healthy donors, after highly clonal active COVID-19 repertoires. Patients with COVID-19 reportedly showed strongly skewed T cell receptor beta variable and joining gene usage.

Blood genomic DNA input for TRB amplification was about 240-550 ng. TRB rearrangements were amplified by multiplex PCR with BIOMED2 TRB-A/B primers. MiXCR was run by TCRdb on the multiplex PCR reads, yielding one entry per CDR3 protein. The sample has around 21,000 distinct CDR3 sequences; over 25% are singletons. The TCR sequence derives from a human donor who had recovered from COVID-19. The material sequenced was blood. The chain recombines TRBV10-3 with TRBJ2-7; D is ambiguous. The CDR3 spells CAISDKKSSYEQYF. CDR3 DNA: TGTGCCATCAGTGACAAGAAGAGCTCCTACGAGCAGTACTTC.